This T cell receptor (beta chain) comes out of a study of identical twins. Points from the study as a whole: Insertions ran lower in abundant cord blood beta clonotypes, though not in memory repertoires. Where out-of-frame alpha sequences were twin-shared, they showed excess low generation probability.

On this clonotype itself: Its antigen is still unknown.

After template switching added a universal primer site, the resulting cDNA carried unique molecular identifiers. TCRdb analysed the 5' RACE reads with MiXCR anew, one entry per CDR3 protein. This table holds about 530,000 distinct CDR3 sequences, over 12% found once. The sample was also linked to a second study, of yellow fever vaccine responses in identical twins.

The sample consisted of CD4+ T cells sorted from blood. The source of this sequence is a woman aged 18-29 years in good health.

CDR3 protein: CASSLVTPAGVGNNEQFF. The CDR3 bases are TGCGCCAGCAGCTTGGTTACCCCAGCAGGGGTTGGAAACAATGAGCAGTTCTTC. V gene TRBV5-1 combines with J gene TRBJ2-1, with D possibly being TRBD1 (6 bases). This CDR3 has 18 amino acids. V gave up 0 bases and J gave up 5 bases, with 21 bases separating them. Germline values: CDR1 SGHRS, CDR2 YFSETQ.